One and the same sample provided the 4 T cell receptor beta chains below, sequenced in a study of T-cell reconstitution after alpha-beta-depleted transplantation in children. For TCRbeta, the library was prepared with unique molecular identifiers. TCRdb recomputed calls from the PCR reads with MiXCR, one row per CDR3 protein. Seen here are about 460,000 distinct CDR3 sequences, roughly an eighth observed once, and the top ten hold roughly 5.4%. This specimen was PBMCs from the stem cell graft donor, taken from the stem cell graft. The receptors derive from a human donor who donated a stem cell graft to a child with combined immunodeficiency.

This clonotype was seen many times. The V gene is TRBV6-2 or TRBV6-3, the J gene TRBJ2-3; D call uncertain. V was cut by 5 bases and J by 3 bases, with 9 bases left in between. The germline gives CDR1 MNHEY, CDR2 SVGEGT. This CDR3 comprises 13 residues. The CDR3 sequence is CASSLSETDTQYF. The CDR3 DNA reads as TGTGCCAGCAGTCTATCCGAGACAGATACGCAGTATTTT.

There are many counts of this clonotype. V usage is TRBV12-3 or TRBV12-4 and J usage is TRBJ2-1; a possible D gene is TRBD2 (5 bases). The ends were cut back, 3 bases at V and 12 bases at J, with 12 bases in the middle. The CDR3 runs 12 residues. The CDR3 bases are TGTGCCAGCAGTTTTTTCGGGGAAAGGCAGTTCTTC. This codes for CASSFFGERQFF.

In its sample, this clonotype was seen many times. This chain uses TRBV6-2 or TRBV6-3 with TRBJ2-7; D tentatively fits TRBD1 or TRBD2 (5 bases each). The CDR3 is 10 residues long. Germline CDR1 MNHEY, CDR2 SVGEGT. The V gene lost 8 bases and the J gene lost 5 bases, with 7 bases spanning the gap. The CDR3 sequence: CASGTDEQYF. The CDR3 nucleotides read TGTGCCAGCGGGACCGACGAGCAGTACTTC.

This clonotype has a handful of counts. This rearrangement joins TRBV20-1 to TRBJ2-7, with 9 bases identical to TRBD1. The CDR3 extends over 15 amino acids. The ends lost 4 bases at V and 3 bases at J; junction bases unmatched: 10. Germline CDR1 is DFQATT and CDR2 is SNEGSKA (reference sequence). This chain's CDR3 is CSAIPMTGGDYEQYF. The DNA for the CDR3 is TGCAGTGCTATACCCATGACAGGGGGGGACTACGAGCAGTACTTC.